Sequencing of this T cell receptor beta chain was carried out in a study of blood T cell repertoires in COVID-19. Study-wide context: Both acute and convalescent COVID-19 samples were obtained from the United States, Italy and Spain. The cDNA or gDNA used as material had been derived from T cells, B-cell-depleted T cells, or PBMCs.

As originally analysed: For nucleated cells, counts were estimated from reference gene primer amplification. Measured with immunoSEQ multiplex PCR; TCRdb has only the in-frame clones, and not every one. The V and J calls and clone size come from that table; D and trimming were worked out from the DNA. Of around 18,000 clones listed, roughly nine tenths are singletons. The CDR3 is 15 amino acids. CDR1 MDHEN and CDR2 SYDVKM come from the germline V gene. Trimming took 8 bases from V and 4 from J, leaving 19 bases between them. Sample: peripheral blood. The TCR comes from a man in his 60s with active COVID-19. This rearrangement joins TRBV28 to TRBJ2-3, with D possibly being TRBD1 (6 bases). The CDR3 region is CASHGQRGAADTQYF. Here the CDR3 DNA reads TGTGCCAGCCATGGACAGAGGGGTGCGGCAGATACGCAGTATTTT.